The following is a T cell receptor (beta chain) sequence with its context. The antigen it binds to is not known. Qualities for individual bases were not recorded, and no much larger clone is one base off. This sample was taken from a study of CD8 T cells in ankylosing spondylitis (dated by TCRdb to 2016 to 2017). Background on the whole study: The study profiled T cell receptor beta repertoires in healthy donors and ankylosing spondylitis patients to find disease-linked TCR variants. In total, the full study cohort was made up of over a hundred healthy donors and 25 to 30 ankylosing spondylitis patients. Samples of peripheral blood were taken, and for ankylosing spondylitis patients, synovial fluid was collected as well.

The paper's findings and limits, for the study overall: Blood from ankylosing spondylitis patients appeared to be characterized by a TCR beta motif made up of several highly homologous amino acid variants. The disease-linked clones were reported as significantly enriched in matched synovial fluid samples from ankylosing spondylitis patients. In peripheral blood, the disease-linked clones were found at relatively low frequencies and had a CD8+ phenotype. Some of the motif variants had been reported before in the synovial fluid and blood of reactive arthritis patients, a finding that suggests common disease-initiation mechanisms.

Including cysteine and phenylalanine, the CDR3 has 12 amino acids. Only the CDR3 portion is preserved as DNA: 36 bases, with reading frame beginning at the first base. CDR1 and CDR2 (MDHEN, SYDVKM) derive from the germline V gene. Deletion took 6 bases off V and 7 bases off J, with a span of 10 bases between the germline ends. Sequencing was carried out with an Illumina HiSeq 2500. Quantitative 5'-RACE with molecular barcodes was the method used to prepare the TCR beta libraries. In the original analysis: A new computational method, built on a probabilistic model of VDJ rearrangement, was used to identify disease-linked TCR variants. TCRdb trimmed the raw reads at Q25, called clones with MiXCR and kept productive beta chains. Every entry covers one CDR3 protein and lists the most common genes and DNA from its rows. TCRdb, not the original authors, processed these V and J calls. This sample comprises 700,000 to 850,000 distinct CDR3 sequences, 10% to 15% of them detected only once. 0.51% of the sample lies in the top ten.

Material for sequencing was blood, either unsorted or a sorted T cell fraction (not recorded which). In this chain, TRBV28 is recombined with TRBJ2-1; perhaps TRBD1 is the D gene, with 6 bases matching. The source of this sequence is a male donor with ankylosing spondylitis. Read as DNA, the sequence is TGTGCCAGCAGGGACGACAGGAATGAGCAGTTCTTC. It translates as CASRDDRNEQFF.